This is a list of T cell receptor beta chains from one sample in a study of blood T cell repertoires in COVID-19. The repertoire was sequenced with immunoSEQ multiplex PCR; TCRdb's copy has only in-frame clones and lacks some. The sample shows fewer than 250,000 clones, around 86% of them seen only once. Sequencing was done on a sample of PBMCs or T cells enriched from blood (not recorded which). These receptors were collected from a woman between 40 and 50 years old with acute COVID-19. The CDR3 runs from the conserved cysteine through the conserved F or W. D genes are given only for firm matches. Expanded clones are given a class, and other clones once, few, many or no size at all.

CDR3 length: 15
clone size: -
D gene: TRBD2
V gene: TRBV5-1
J gene: TRBJ2-1
CDR3 DNA: TGCGCCAGCAGCTCTGGACTAGCGGGAGGCACCGAGCAGTTCTTC
CDR3 protein: CASSSGLAGGTEQFF

CDR3 length: 15
clone size: few
D gene: TRBD2
V gene: TRBV3-1/TRBV3-2
J gene: TRBJ2-7
CDR3 DNA: TGTGCCAGCAGCCGGGGACTAGCGGGAGGATACGAGCAGTACTTC
CDR3 protein: CASSRGLAGGYEQYF

CDR3 length: 13
clone size: -
D gene: -
V gene: TRBV2
J gene: TRBJ2-3
CDR3 DNA: TGTGCCAGCAGTGGGGGAGAATTCGATACGCAGTATTTT
CDR3 protein: CASSGGEFDTQYF

CDR3 length: 15
clone size: -
D gene: TRBD2
V gene: TRBV18
J gene: TRBJ2-7
CDR3 DNA: TGTGCCAGCTCACCGGGGACTAGCGGGTCTGGGGAGCAGTACTTC
CDR3 protein: CASSPGTSGSGEQYF

CDR3 length: 16
clone size: -
D gene: -
V gene: TRBV27
J gene: TRBJ2-3
CDR3 DNA: TGTGCCAGCAGCCCTGGAAGCTTAGCGTCTACAGATACGCAGTATTTT
CDR3 protein: CASSPGSLASTDTQYF

CDR3 length: 14
clone size: -
D gene: -
V gene: TRBV4-3
J gene: TRBJ2-1
CDR3 DNA: TGCGCCAGCGCCTCCTCTATCTCCTACAATGAGCAGTTCTTC
CDR3 protein: CASASSISYNEQFF

CDR3 length: 13
clone size: -
D gene: -
V gene: TRBV2
J gene: TRBJ2-2
CDR3 DNA: TGTGCCAGCAGGGGGAGTGGAACCGGGGAGCTGTTTTTT
CDR3 protein: CASRGSGTGELFF

CDR3 length: 15
clone size: once
D gene: TRBD1
V gene: TRBV28
J gene: TRBJ1-5
CDR3 DNA: TGTGCCAGCAGTTCGACAGGGACAGGGGGTCTGCCCCAGCATTTT
CDR3 protein: CASSSTGTGGLPQHF

CDR3 length: 15
clone size: once
D gene: -
V gene: TRBV4-1
J gene: TRBJ1-1
CDR3 DNA: TGCGCCAGCAGCCAAGATACATCCCCGAACACTGAAGCTTTCTTT
CDR3 protein: CASSQDTSPNTEAFF

CDR3 length: 15
clone size: -
D gene: TRBD2
V gene: TRBV7-6
J gene: TRBJ2-5
CDR3 DNA: TGTGCCAGCAGCTCGCCCCTAGCGGGACGGGAGACCCAGTACTTC
CDR3 protein: CASSSPLAGRETQYF

CDR3 length: 17
clone size: -
D gene: TRBD1
V gene: TRBV7-2
J gene: TRBJ2-7
CDR3 DNA: TGTGCCAGCACTCGGTCCCCTCCGGGACAGACCTCCTACGAGCAGTACTTC
CDR3 protein: CASTRSPPGQTSYEQYF

CDR3 length: 15
clone size: -
D gene: TRBD2
V gene: TRBV7-6
J gene: TRBJ2-5
CDR3 DNA: TGTGCCAGCAGCTTAGGGCTAGCGGGAGGAGAGACCCAGTACTTC
CDR3 protein: CASSLGLAGGETQYF

CDR3 length: 12
clone size: -
D gene: TRBD2
V gene: TRBV2
J gene: TRBJ2-7
CDR3 DNA: TGTGCCAGCAGGGCTACTAGCGGGAGGGTGGACTTC
CDR3 protein: CASRATSGRVDF

CDR3 length: 14
clone size: -
D gene: -
V gene: TRBV9
J gene: TRBJ2-7
CDR3 DNA: TGTGCCAGCAGCCCTCAGGCGCCGGGGTACGAGCAGTACTTC
CDR3 protein: CASSPQAPGYEQYF

CDR3 length: 15
clone size: -
D gene: -
V gene: TRBV7-9
J gene: TRBJ2-7
CDR3 DNA: TGTGCCAGCAGCTTAAATAGCGGAAGCTCCTACGAGCAGTACTTC
CDR3 protein: CASSLNSGSSYEQYF

CDR3 length: 15
clone size: once
D gene: -
V gene: TRBV2
J gene: TRBJ1-5
CDR3 DNA: TGTGCCAGCAGGGTTCAGACAGGTCCCAATCAGCCCCAGCATTTT
CDR3 protein: CASRVQTGPNQPQHF

CDR3 length: 13
clone size: -
D gene: -
V gene: TRBV9
J gene: TRBJ2-4
CDR3 DNA: TGTGCCAGCAGCATTCTCGAGGATGACATTCAGTACTTC
CDR3 protein: CASSILEDDIQYF

CDR3 length: 15
clone size: -
D gene: -
V gene: TRBV11-3
J gene: TRBJ1-4
CDR3 DNA: TGTGCCAGCAGTCTCCGGGCAGGGACTAATGAAAAACTGTTTTTT
CDR3 protein: CASSLRAGTNEKLFF

CDR3 length: 16
clone size: -
D gene: TRBD2
V gene: TRBV7-2
J gene: TRBJ2-1
CDR3 DNA: TGTGCCAGCAGGCGGACCGGGACTAGCTCCTACAATGAGCAGTTCTTC
CDR3 protein: CASRRTGTSSYNEQFF

CDR3 length: 18
clone size: -
D gene: TRBD1
V gene: TRBV6-2/TRBV6-3
J gene: TRBJ2-3
CDR3 DNA: TGTGCCAGCAGTTACGATATAAGGGACAGGATCGACACAGATACGCAGTATTTT
CDR3 protein: CASSYDIRDRIDTDTQYF

CDR3 length: 14
clone size: -
D gene: TRBD2
V gene: TRBV2
J gene: TRBJ2-1
CDR3 DNA: TGTGCCAGCAGTGATAGCGGGAGGGGTAATGAGCAGTTCTTC
CDR3 protein: CASSDSGRGNEQFF

CDR3 length: 14
clone size: -
D gene: -
V gene: TRBV7-9
J gene: TRBJ1-6
CDR3 DNA: TGTGCCAGCAGCTTCGGACAGACTAATTCACCCCTCCACTTT
CDR3 protein: CASSFGQTNSPLHF

CDR3 length: 15
clone size: -
D gene: -
V gene: TRBV19
J gene: TRBJ1-1
CDR3 DNA: TGTGCCAGTAGTCCCCTACAGGGCCCGAACACTGAAGCTTTCTTT
CDR3 protein: CASSPLQGPNTEAFF

CDR3 length: 13
clone size: -
D gene: -
V gene: TRBV18
J gene: TRBJ1-4
CDR3 DNA: TGTGCCAGCTCCGGAGGCACTAATGAAAAACTGTTTTTT
CDR3 protein: CASSGGTNEKLFF

CDR3 length: 16
clone size: once
D gene: TRBD2
V gene: TRBV6-2/TRBV6-3
J gene: TRBJ2-1
CDR3 DNA: TGTGCCAGCAGTTCCTACGGACTAGCGAGTAACAATGAGCAGTTCTTC
CDR3 protein: CASSSYGLASNNEQFF

CDR3 length: 19
clone size: -
D gene: TRBD2
V gene: TRBV15
J gene: TRBJ2-4
CDR3 DNA: TGTGCCACCAGCAGAGATGGAGGAGCGGGAGGGCCGGCCAAAAACATTCAGTACTTC
CDR3 protein: CATSRDGGAGGPAKNIQYF